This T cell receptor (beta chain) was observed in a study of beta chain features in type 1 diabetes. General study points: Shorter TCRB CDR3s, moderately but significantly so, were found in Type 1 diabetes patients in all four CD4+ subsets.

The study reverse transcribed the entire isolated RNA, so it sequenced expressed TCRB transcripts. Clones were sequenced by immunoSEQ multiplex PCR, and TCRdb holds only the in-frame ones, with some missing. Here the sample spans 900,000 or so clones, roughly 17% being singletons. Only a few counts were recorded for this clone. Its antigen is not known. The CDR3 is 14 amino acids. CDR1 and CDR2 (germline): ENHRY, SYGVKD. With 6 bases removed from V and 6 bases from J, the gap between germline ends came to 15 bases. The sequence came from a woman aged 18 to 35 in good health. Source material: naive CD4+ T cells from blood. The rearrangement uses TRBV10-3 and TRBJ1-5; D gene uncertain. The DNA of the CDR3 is TGTGCCATCAGCCGGGCTGACGATGGTCAGCCCCAGCATTTT. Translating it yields CAISRADDGQPQHF.